Listed below are T cell receptor beta chains from one sample, sequenced in a study of beta chain features in type 1 diabetes. The protocol was immunoSEQ multiplex PCR, while the TCRdb copy is restricted to in-frame clones and leaves out a portion. This sample carries some 160,000 clones, roughly 9% of them seen once, and the ten largest clones take approximately 0.7%. The sequenced sample was central memory CD4+ T cells from blood. The source is a woman in her 30s with type 1 diabetes. The CDR3 runs from the conserved cysteine through the conserved F or W. Each record gives: J gene, D gene, clone size, V gene, CDR3 protein, CDR3 DNA. The D gene is left open where the match is weak. Part of the rows lack a size; the others show once, few, many or a class for expanded clones.

>TRBJ2-2|TRBD2|.|TRBV29-1
CSVVPTRPGLAGGPRTGELFF
TGCAGCGTTGTTCCAACTCGTCCGGGACTAGCGGGAGGGCCCCGGACCGGGGAGCTGTTTTTT
>TRBJ1-2|.|.|TRBV5-4
CASSLGLGLSYGYTF
TGTGCCAGCAGCTTGGGTTTGGGCTTAAGCTATGGCTACACCTTC
>TRBJ2-1|TRBD2|.|TRBV4-1
CASSTAGTSGSNEQFF
TGCGCCAGCAGCACAGCCGGGACTAGCGGGAGTAATGAGCAGTTCTTC
>TRBJ2-1|TRBD2|few|TRBV6-5
CASSSGTSGRYNEQFF
TGTGCCAGCAGTTCCGGGACTAGCGGGAGATACAATGAGCAGTTCTTC
>TRBJ2-7|.|.|TRBV7-9
CASSITYEQYF
TGTGCCAGCAGCATAACCTACGAGCAGTACTTC
>TRBJ2-5|.|.|TRBV5-4
CASSRERGGETQYF
TGTGCCAGCAGCCGGGAGAGGGGAGGAGAGACCCAGTACTTC
>TRBJ2-2|.|.|TRBV7-2
CASSYTGNTGELFF
TGTGCCAGCAGCTATACAGGGAACACCGGGGAGCTGTTTTTT
>TRBJ2-7|TRBD1|.|TRBV29-1
CSVEDRENPLRDGFGQYF
TGCAGCGTGGAGGACAGGGAAAACCCCCTACGAGATGGTTTCGGGCAGTACTTC
>TRBJ2-2|TRBD2|.|TRBV5-5
CASSLRTSGSSYTGELFF
TGTGCCAGCAGCCTCCGGACTAGCGGGTCCTCTTACACCGGGGAGCTGTTTTTT
>TRBJ2-1|TRBD2|few|TRBV30
CAWSVSVASGGGFF
TGTGCCTGGAGTGTATCCGTCGCTAGCGGCGGAGGGTTCTTC
>TRBJ2-7|TRBD1|.|TRBV19
CASSIGQGAVYEQYF
TGTGCCAGTAGTATTGGGCAGGGGGCCGTCTACGAGCAGTACTTC
>TRBJ2-7|TRBD2|.|TRBV5-1
CASSLDAGGFYEQYF
TGCGCCAGCAGCTTGGACGCGGGAGGGTTCTACGAGCAGTACTTC
>TRBJ1-1|.|few|TRBV30
CAWRNLHGFGVRTEAFF
TGTGCCTGGAGGAACCTACATGGTTTCGGGGTACGCACTGAAGCTTTCTTT
>TRBJ2-1|TRBD1|few|TRBV18
CASSPGTDNEQFF
TGTGCCAGCTCACCCGGGACAGACAATGAGCAGTTCTTC
>TRBJ1-3|.|.|TRBV15
CATSREQGRNTIYF
TGTGCCACCAGCAGAGAGCAGGGAAGGAACACCATATATTTT
>TRBJ2-7|TRBD2|few|TRBV28
CASRSGSNHEQYF
TGTGCCAGCAGGAGCGGGAGTAACCACGAGCAGTACTTC
>TRBJ2-7|.|few|TRBV7-9
CASSTAGFSYEQYF
TGTGCCAGCAGCACGGCAGGGTTCTCCTACGAGCAGTACTTC
>TRBJ2-4|TRBD1|few|TRBV6-6
CASSYRQGNIQYF
TGTGCCAGCAGTTACCGACAGGGCAACATTCAGTACTTC
>TRBJ2-5|TRBD1|.|TRBV5-1
CASSSGQGDQETQYF
TGCGCCAGCAGCTCTGGACAGGGGGATCAAGAGACCCAGTACTTC
>TRBJ2-3|TRBD1|few|TRBV28
CASRAMMGQSVF
TGTGCCAGCAGGGCTATGATGGGACAGTCGGTTTTT
>TRBJ2-7|TRBD2|few|TRBV4-2
CASSQSGGNSYEQYF
TGTGCCAGCAGCCAATCGGGAGGCAATTCCTACGAGCAGTACTTC
>TRBJ2-7|.|.|TRBV19
CASSITVVGYEQYF
TGTGCCAGTAGTATTACGGTCGTCGGCTACGAGCAGTACTTC
>TRBJ1-2|.|few|TRBV2
CASSEGQGYYYGYTF
TGTGCCAGCAGTGAAGGGCAGGGATACTACTATGGCTACACCTTC
>TRBJ1-5|.|few|TRBV5-4
CASSREGLGNQPQHF
TGTGCCAGCAGCCGTGAGGGCCTAGGGAATCAGCCCCAGCATTTT
>TRBJ1-2|TRBD1|few|TRBV29-1
CSVLQGQGSYGYTF
TGCAGCGTCCTCCAGGGACAGGGGAGCTATGGCTACACCTTC
>TRBJ1-1|TRBD1|few|TRBV29-1
CSVFRDRAEAFF
TGCAGCGTTTTCCGGGACAGGGCTGAAGCTTTCTTT
>TRBJ2-3|.|.|TRBV9
CASSPRAGPYTDTQYF
TGTGCCAGCAGCCCGCGAGCGGGTCCCTACACAGATACGCAGTATTTT
>TRBJ2-3|.|.|TRBV29-1
CSVGVSPTGLYSADTQYF
TGCAGCGTTGGGGTTAGCCCGACTGGGTTATATTCGGCAGATACGCAGTATTTT
>TRBJ1-2|.|.|TRBV20-1
CSTYRAGYTF
TGCAGTACGTACAGGGCTGGCTACACCTTC
>TRBJ1-4|TRBD1|.|TRBV2
CATAGQGAEKLFF
TGTGCCACCGCAGGACAGGGGGCTGAAAAACTGTTTTTT
>TRBJ2-5|.|few|TRBV7-9
CASSLDQFVRETQYF
TGTGCCAGCAGCTTAGATCAGTTTGTCAGGGAGACCCAGTACTTC
>TRBJ1-2|TRBD1|.|TRBV7-8
CASSLAGDARDSPFYGYTF
TGTGCCAGCAGCTTAGCGGGCGACGCACGGGACAGCCCGTTCTATGGCTACACCTTC
>TRBJ1-5|TRBD1|few|TRBV18
CASSRGTGRDQPQHF
TGTGCCAGCTCACGCGGGACAGGGCGAGATCAGCCCCAGCATTTT
>TRBJ2-7|.|.|TRBV18
CASSPPSQGSYEQYF
TGTGCCAGCTCACCACCTTCCCAGGGTTCCTACGAGCAGTACTTC
>TRBJ2-1|.|.|TRBV4-1
CASSQESQGGGLYNEQFF
TGCGCCAGCAGCCAAGAGTCACAAGGGGGAGGGCTCTACAATGAGCAGTTCTTC
>TRBJ1-1|.|few|TRBV6-6
CASTDTQNTEAFF
TGTGCCAGCACAGACACTCAGAACACTGAAGCTTTCTTT
>TRBJ1-4|.|few|TRBV9
CASGGLGEKLFF
TGTGCCAGCGGAGGTTTGGGGGAAAAACTGTTTTTT
>TRBJ1-5|.|.|TRBV5-4
CASSSGGSNQPQHF
TGTGCCAGCAGCTCCGGGGGTAGCAATCAGCCCCAGCATTTT
>TRBJ1-5|.|.|TRBV7-9
CASSFSRGARDQPQHF
TGTGCCAGCAGCTTCTCCCGGGGGGCAAGGGATCAGCCCCAGCATTTT
>TRBJ2-1|.|.|TRBV7-8
CASTPPLRERVDNEQFF
TGTGCCAGCACACCACCGCTTCGGGAGAGGGTTGACAATGAGCAGTTCTTC
>TRBJ1-2|.|few|TRBV11-2
CASSLSTRDGYTF
TGTGCCAGCAGCTTATCTACTAGGGATGGCTACACCTTC
>TRBJ1-2|.|few|TRBV28
CASSPQGYGYTF
TGTGCCAGCAGTCCACAGGGATATGGCTACACCTTC
>TRBJ2-3|TRBD2|few|TRBV29-1
CSVGGLASADTQYF
TGCAGCGTTGGAGGACTAGCCTCCGCAGATACGCAGTATTTT
>TRBJ1-4|TRBD1|many|TRBV7-6
CASSLTGINEKLFF
TGTGCCAGCAGCCTGACAGGGATTAATGAAAAACTGTTTTTT
>TRBJ1-5|TRBD1|few|TRBV28
CASNFGTGRQQPQHF
TGTGCCAGCAACTTCGGGACAGGGAGGCAGCAGCCCCAGCATTTT
>TRBJ1-1|.|few|TRBV7-9
CASSLQIEGTEAFF
TGTGCCAGCAGCCTACAGATTGAAGGCACTGAAGCTTTCTTT